The 28 T cell receptor beta chains presented below share a single source sample, sequenced in a study of identical twins. TCRdb re-called the 5' RACE reads through MiXCR, storing one row per CDR3 protein. The table records about 720,000 distinct CDR3 sequences, 15% to 20% of them present only once. These sequences were also reported in another study, on T cells expressing NK-cell markers.

Sequenced: PBMCs. These receptors originate from a woman aged 18-29 years in good health.

This clonotype was seen a few times. The rearrangement uses TRBV12-3 or TRBV12-4 and TRBJ2-1; 9 nucleotides agree with TRBD2. The CDR3 totals 18 residues. J was trimmed by 7 bases and V by 0 bases; bases with no gene match: 13. The CDR3: CASSLAWSSGSSRNEQFF. DNA of the CDR3: TGTGCCAGCAGTTTAGCGTGGAGTAGCGGGAGCAGTAGGAATGAGCAGTTCTTC.

The chain joins TRBV20-1 to TRBJ2-7; perhaps TRBD1 as D (5 bases). Trimming left V 0 bases short and J 3 bases short, with 18 bases between. The germline V gene has CDR1 DFQATT and CDR2 SNEGSKA (reference sequence). There are 16 residues in the CDR3. Here the CDR3 DNA reads TGCAGTGCTAGAGATGCGGCAGGGCAAAGATACTACGAGCAGTACTTC. This translates into CSARDAAGQRYYEQYF.

This sequence joins TRBV7-2 and TRBJ2-1, with a tentative D call TRBD1 (6 bases). In germline, CDR1 is SGHTA, CDR2 FQGNSA. V lost 2 bases and J 10 bases, leaving 18 bases between the germline ends. The CDR3 contains 15 residues. CDR3 nucleotides: TGTGCCAGCAGCTTACGGCAGGGGAAGGTTAAGGAGCAGTTCTTC. Translated: CASSLRQGKVKEQFF.

This clonotype showed up just a few times. The chain uses TRBV27 and TRBJ1-6; D is uncertain. This CDR3 region has 13 residues. Germline V gene data show CDR1 as MNHEY and CDR2 as SMNVEV (reference sequence). Trimming removed 8 bases from V and 10 bases from J, with 15 bases in between. CDR3 sequence: CASAAGSLSPLHF. CDR3 coding DNA: TGTGCCAGCGCCGCCGGGTCCTTGTCACCCCTCCACTTT.

The chain recombines TRBV15 with TRBJ2-1; 7 bases map to TRBD2. The germline CDR1 and CDR2 sequences are LNHNV and YYDKDF (reference sequence). The CDR3 runs to 14 residues. V lost 8 bases to trimming and J lost 0 bases; unmatched junction nucleotides: 4. CDR3 sequence (DNA): TGTGCCACCTCAGCGGGGAGCTCCTACAATGAGCAGTTCTTC. This encodes CATSAGSSYNEQFF.

The chain carries TRBV9 and TRBJ2-1; 11 positions agree with TRBD2. V dropped 5 bases and J dropped 7; count of bases not matched to a gene: 8. This CDR3 is 15 amino acids long. Germline V CDR1 and CDR2: SGDLS, YYNGEE. The CDR3 region has the DNA TGTGCCAGCAGTACTAGCGGGGGCTCCCTTAATGAGCAGTTCTTC. Protein: CASSTSGGSLNEQFF.

The J gene is TRBJ1-2, the V gene TRBV20-1; the D is unclear. Germline V gives CDR1 DFQATT, CDR2 SNEGSKA (reference sequence). This CDR3 has 11 amino acids. V was shortened by 7 bases and J by 8 bases, with 14 bases between the two germline ends. This CDR3 is CSVTLPEGYTF. The DNA for the CDR3 is TGCAGTGTCACCCTTCCGGAGGGCTACACCTTC.

In its sample, this clonotype was seen many times. The V and J genes are TRBV15 and TRBJ1-1, with 8 bases identical to TRBD1. Germline V gene sequence: CDR1 LNHNV, CDR2 YYDKDF (reference sequence). Unmatched junction bases numbered 7, after V lost 6 bases and J lost 1 base. The CDR3 loop spans 15 amino acids. The CDR3 DNA follows: TGTGCCACCAGGGCCCGGGACAGGCCGAACACTGAAGCTTTCTTT. This sequence encodes CATRARDRPNTEAFF.

The sample holds many counts of this clonotype. The chain recombines TRBV4-3 with TRBJ2-1; 9 bases map to TRBD2. This CDR3 comprises 16 residues. The germline gives CDR1 LGHNA, CDR2 YSLEER. The trim removed 0 bases at V and 9 bases at J, leaving 9 bases unmatched. CDR3 sequence reads: CASSQEWREGHREQFF. The CDR3 coding sequence is TGCGCCAGCAGCCAAGAATGGCGGGAGGGCCACCGTGAGCAGTTCTTC.

This clonotype came up a few times. The rearrangement joins TRBV7-6 to TRBJ2-3, with 11 positions matching TRBD2. Trimming at V came to 3 bases and at J to 4 bases, leaving 6 bases not matched to a gene. The CDR3 covers 16 residues. Per germline, CDR1 SGHVS and CDR2 FNYEAQ. CDR3 residues: CASSFTLAGGPDTQYF. The CDR3 region has the DNA TGTGCCAGCAGCTTTACGCTAGCGGGAGGTCCAGATACGCAGTATTTT. The full variable domain, with the rest looked up from reference TRBV7-6 and TRBJ2-3, is GAGVSQSPRYKVTKRGQDVALRCDPISGHVSLYWYRQALGQGPEFLTYFNYEAQQDKSGLPNDRFSAERPEGSISTLTIQRTEQRDSAMYRCASSFTLAGGPDTQYFGPGTRLTVL.

The CDR3 nucleotides are TGCAGTGCTAGACCGTTAGCGGGGGCAGTAGATACGCAGTATTTT. As protein: CSARPLAGAVDTQYF. The V gene is TRBV20-1, the J gene TRBJ2-3, with 9 bases that match TRBD2. From germline, CDR1 is DFQATT and CDR2 SNEGSKA (reference sequence). CDR3 size: 15 residues. J lost 5 bases, V lost 2 bases, and 8 bases had no gene match.

This clonotype was counted a few times. V gene TRBV6-5 combines with J gene TRBJ2-2, with D perhaps TRBD2 (6 bases). The germline gives CDR1 MNHEY, CDR2 SVGAGI. CDR3 length: 15 amino acids. Trimming shortened V by 6 bases and J by 2 bases, and 13 bases separated the two germline ends. Here the CDR3 reads CASSHSGENTGELFF. The CDR3 DNA reads as TGTGCCAGCAGCCACTCGGGAGAAAACACCGGGGAGCTGTTTTTT.

The chain has TRBV11-3 and TRBJ2-3; tentatively, D is TRBD1 (5 bases). Trimming shortened V by 4 bases and J by 3 bases, and 11 bases separated the two germline ends. The CDR3 is 14 amino acids. The V gene's germline CDR1 is SGHNT and CDR2 YENEEA. This chain's CDR3 is CASSSVRQTDTQYF. The CDR3 region has the DNA TGTGCCAGCAGCTCCGTTCGACAGACAGATACGCAGTATTTT.

This clonotype was detected ten times or more. This rearrangement joins TRBV12-3 or TRBV12-4 to TRBJ2-5; the match to TRBD1 covers 12 bases. V trimming: 5 bases; J trimming: 5 bases; junction bases outside the gene matches: 6. The length of the CDR3 is 15 residues. For the CDR3, the DNA is TGTGCCAGCAGTCCACGGGACAGGGGGCGGGAGACCCAGTACTTC. It translates to CASSPRDRGRETQYF.

This clonotype was observed a handful of times. V is TRBV5-1 and J is TRBJ2-1, with D possibly being TRBD2 (5 bases). Trimming shortened V by 1 base and J by 8 bases, and 16 bases separated the two germline ends. This CDR3 contains 15 residues. Germline V gene lookup returns CDR1 SGHRS and CDR2 YFSETQ. CDR3 nucleotide sequence: TGCGCCAGCAGCTTGCGTAGCGATTTAGTCCATGAGCAGTTCTTC. Translated, it gives CASSLRSDLVHEQFF.

This clonotype was seen a few times. This sequence joins TRBV7-9 and TRBJ2-7; 7 bases fit TRBD1. The trim removed 4 bases at V and 3 bases at J, leaving 12 bases unmatched. The CDR3 extends over 16 amino acids. CDR1 and CDR2 (germline): SEHNR, FQNEAQ (reference sequence). CDR3 sequence reads: CASSSSSRGLNYEQYF. The CDR3 coding sequence is TGTGCCAGCAGCTCTAGTTCGAGGGGGCTCAACTACGAGCAGTACTTC.

In this sample, this clonotype turned up a few times. CDR3 protein: CASSFGVGGEGTQYF. The CDR3 DNA follows: TGTGCCAGCAGTTTTGGCGTCGGGGGGGAAGGTACGCAGTATTTT. The gene calls are TRBV12-3 or TRBV12-4 and TRBJ2-3; 8 nucleotides match TRBD2. The CDR3 has 15 amino acids. V lost 3 bases, J lost 8 bases, and 10 bases stayed unmatched.

The gene calls are TRBV20-1 and TRBJ2-1; TRBD2 matches at 13 bases. The CDR3 is made up of 20 amino acids. V shed 4 bases and J 0 bases; nucleotides not matched to a gene: 15. Looked up from germline, CDR1 is DFQATT and CDR2 is SNEGSKA (reference sequence). The CDR3 reads CSAIAYGTSGVISSYNEQFF. The CDR3, as DNA: TGCAGTGCTATCGCCTACGGGACTAGCGGGGTGATAAGCTCCTACAATGAGCAGTTCTTC.

This rearrangement joins TRBV6-1 to TRBJ1-2, with 7 positions matching TRBD1. V trimming: 10 bases; J trimming: 7 bases; junction bases outside the gene matches: 12. The CDR3 length is 13 residues. Germline V gives CDR1 MNHNS, CDR2 SASEGT. CDR3 bases: TGTGCCACCGAACCTTCAGGGGGAGCTGGCTACACCTTC. It encodes CATEPSGGAGYTF.

V usage is TRBV5-1 and J usage is TRBJ2-3; tentative D call: TRBD2 (6 bases). The length of the CDR3 is 16 residues. Germline V gene data show CDR1 as SGHRS and CDR2 as YFSETQ. The V end was cut by 4 bases, the J end by 1 base, with 16 bases between. The CDR3 here is CASSRGLTLGTDTQYF. CDR3 coding DNA: TGCGCCAGCAGCCGGGGACTTACCTTGGGCACAGATACGCAGTATTTT.

The table lists this clonotype with a few counts. The V and J genes are TRBV12-3 or TRBV12-4 and TRBJ1-2, with D possibly being TRBD1 (6 bases). Trimming cost V 5 bases and J 7 bases, with 14 bases left between them. The CDR3 extends over 13 amino acids. CDR3 coding DNA: TGTGCCAGCAGTCTACAGGGTATCGCTGGCTACACCTTC. It codes for CASSLQGIAGYTF.

This clonotype occurred a few times. Written as DNA, the CDR3 is TGCAGTGCTAGCGGGAGTAGTGAGACCCAGTACTTC. This sequence encodes CSASGSSETQYF. V usage is TRBV20-1 and J usage is TRBJ2-5; D possibly corresponds to TRBD2 (6 bases). The V gene's germline CDR1 is DFQATT and CDR2 SNEGSKA (reference sequence). The CDR3 has 12 residues. Trimming stripped 3 bases from V and 5 bases from J, with 10 bases between.

The genes are TRBV5-1 and TRBJ2-5; 9 positions agree with TRBD2. The CDR3 has 13 residues. Trimming took 5 bases from V and 3 from J; bases not matched to a gene: 2. Germline V CDR1 and CDR2: SGHRS, YFSETQ. The CDR3 region is CASSIAGEETQYF. CDR3 in DNA: TGCGCCAGCAGTATAGCGGGAGAAGAGACCCAGTACTTC.

This chain joins TRBV6-2 or TRBV6-3 and TRBJ1-4, with 8 bases fitting TRBD1. The CDR3 contains 15 residues. V lost 5 bases and J lost 8; bases outside the gene matches: 10. Per germline, CDR1 MNHEY and CDR2 SVGEGT. The CDR3 nucleotides read TGTGCCAGCAGTACGGACAGGGACCCGAACGAAAAACTGTTTTTT. This gives the protein CASSTDRDPNEKLFF.

This clonotype was seen a handful of times. This rearrangement joins TRBV7-9 to TRBJ1-2; D remains ambiguous. CDR3 length: 15 residues. The V gene's germline CDR1 is SEHNR and CDR2 FQNEAQ (reference sequence). V lost 3 bases and J 7 bases, leaving 18 bases between the germline ends. The CDR3 spells CASSFGLDPGSGYTF. The CDR3 DNA sequence: TGTGCCAGCAGCTTCGGTCTGGACCCTGGATCTGGCTACACCTTC.

This clonotype has just a few counts. The V and J genes are TRBV27 and TRBJ2-1; D tentatively reads TRBD1 or TRBD2 (5 bases each). The V end was cut by 8 bases, the J end by 4 bases, with 18 bases between. The CDR3 contains 15 residues. Germline lookup yields CDR1 MNHEY and CDR2 SMNVEV (reference sequence). CDR3 sequence reads: CASSVGDPRYNEQFF. CDR3 bases: TGTGCCAGCTCGGTGGGGGACCCACGTTACAATGAGCAGTTCTTC.

This clonotype was counted between two and nine times. The chain couples TRBV20-1 to TRBJ2-5; possibly TRBD1 or TRBD2 for D (5 bases each). CDR3 size: 13 residues. CDR1 DFQATT and CDR2 SNEGSKA come from the germline V gene (reference sequence). The V end was cut by 6 bases, the J end by 4 bases, with 15 bases between. The CDR3 reads CSALSGGTETQYF. Written as DNA, the CDR3 is TGCAGTGCCCTTTCTGGGGGAACAGAGACCCAGTACTTC.

This clonotype was counted only a few times. The chain recombines TRBV10-3 with TRBJ2-5, with a possible D match to TRBD2 (6 bases). V shed 2 bases and J shed 4 bases, with 11 bases lying between them. Germline CDR1 is ENHRY and CDR2 is SYGVKD. The CDR3 is 14 residues long. The CDR3 region is CAISETEGRETQYF. The CDR3 DNA sequence: TGTGCCATCAGTGAGACGGAGGGCAGAGAGACCCAGTACTTC.